This is a list of T cell receptor beta chains from one sample in a study of shared T cell receptors in the human thymus. Method: immunoSEQ multiplex PCR; TCRdb's copy keeps in-frame clones and lacks some. This table holds 700,000 or so clones, approximately 85% found once. These data were also filed under a second study, of human thymus T cells.

The sample consisted of thymocytes. The receptors come from a girl in the first two years of life with a congenital heart defect. The CDR3 runs from the conserved cysteine through the conserved F or W. Clone size is stated in some rows and not others, as once, few, many or a class when expanded.

size,V,J,CDR3
.,TRBV5-4,TRBJ1-1,CASSFWQVETFF
.,TRBV10-3,TRBJ1-1,CAISARTTDRANTEAFF
.,TRBV5-1,TRBJ1-2,CASSYKTGLGGYTF
.,TRBV28,TRBJ2-7,CASSWTGEQYF
.,TRBV19,TRBJ1-1,CASSTWDRRMVNTEAFF
.,TRBV5-1,TRBJ2-7,CASSSGGGPYEQYF
.,TRBV11-2,TRBJ1-4,CASSLARDRVNEKLFF
.,TRBV5-6,TRBJ1-1,CASSPRQGPSTEAFF
.,TRBV9,TRBJ1-6,CASSVEYGYSYNSPLHF
few,TRBV10-3,TRBJ2-3,CAISYSIPSTDTQYF
.,TRBV5-5,TRBJ1-4,CASSHHGETQREKLFF
.,TRBV9,TRBJ1-1,CASSVAGVNTEAFF
.,TRBV10-2,TRBJ1-1,CASRRRGGGGGTEAFF
.,TRBV18,TRBJ1-2,CASSPTASDRTTNYGYTF
.,TRBV7-2,TRBJ2-1,CASSFPSGGVVSFADEQFF
.,TRBV2,TRBJ2-7,CASSAPPGSTYEQYF
.,TRBV11-2,TRBJ1-1,CASSLRAFRGQLHTEAFF
once,TRBV6-1,TRBJ2-7,CASTVSPGYEQYF
.,TRBV5-1,TRBJ1-2,CASSLGVLPPGHATRGYGYTF
.,TRBV27,TRBJ1-2,CASRAEEWDYGYTF
few,TRBV29-1,TRBJ1-1,CSVARETEAFF
.,TRBV4-1,TRBJ1-5,CASSGGQGQQPQHF
.,TRBV2,TRBJ1-5,CASRSDRPQPYSNQPQHF
.,TRBV6-1,TRBJ1-2,CASSEILARGCLNYGYTF
.,TRBV5-1,TRBJ1-1,CASSVGRETEAFF
.,TRBV5-6,TRBJ1-5,CASSFGRLNQPQHF
.,TRBV5-5,TRBJ1-6,CASSWEGPLGFSSYNSPLHF
.,TRBV19,TRBJ1-6,CASREAPRDSPLHF
.,TRBV7-9,TRBJ2-3,CASSQDRVGTDTQYF
once,TRBV25-1,TRBJ2-1,CASSEYRQGSEQFF
.,TRBV7-9,TRBJ1-6,CASSLSQAGIPNSPLHF
few,TRBV6-5,TRBJ1-1,CASSYSRDRLNTEAFF
.,TRBV4-3,TRBJ1-3,CASSRVQGAGNTIYF
.,TRBV4-1,TRBJ2-1,CASSSTGPYNEQFF
.,TRBV4-3,TRBJ1-5,CASSQAVSNQPQHF
.,TRBV5-1,TRBJ1-1,CASSPPSTGGETEAFF
.,TRBV9,TRBJ1-1,CASSVEPQNTEAFF